Below are 32 T cell receptor beta chains sequenced from a single sample in a study of blood T cell repertoires in COVID-19. Here immunoSEQ multiplex PCR was the method, and the copy in TCRdb shows in-frame clones only, minus some. This table has about 410,000 clones, about nine tenths appearing once. The specimen sequenced was peripheral blood. These receptors originate from a woman aged 25 to 39 with active or convalescent COVID-19.

The genes are TRBV25-1 and TRBJ2-5, with 9 bases identical to TRBD1. The CDR3 has 14 residues. Germline CDR1 MGHDK, CDR2 SYGVNS. Germline trimming cut 1 base from V and 9 bases from J; bases unmatched to any gene: 6. The CDR3 DNA reads TGTGCCAGCAGTGAATGGTGGACAGGGGTGGCCCAGTACTTC. It encodes CASSEWWTGVAQYF.

The rearrangement uses TRBV15 and TRBJ2-7; D may be TRBD2 (6 bases). V lost 3 bases and J 2 bases, leaving 23 bases between the germline ends. CDR3 length: 18 residues. Germline V gene lookup returns CDR1 LNHNV and CDR2 YYDKDF (reference sequence). In DNA, the CDR3 is TGTGCCACCAGCAGTCCGAGAGGTAGCGGAGAACTCACCTACGAGCAGTACTTC. Translating gives CATSSPRGSGELTYEQYF.

This clone was observed a single time. The chain combines TRBV19 with TRBJ2-3, with a possible D match to TRBD1 (5 bases). Germline lookup yields CDR1 LNHDA and CDR2 SQIVND (reference sequence). This CDR3 comprises 15 residues. The V gene lost 1 base and the J gene lost 2 bases, with 10 bases spanning the gap. In DNA, the CDR3 is TGTGCCAGTAGTATAGTGGACAACCCCACAGATACGCAGTATTTT. Translated, it gives CASSIVDNPTDTQYF. The full variable domain, in which reference TRBV19 and TRBJ2-3 provide the parts outside the CDR3, is DGGITQSPKYLFRKEGQNVTLSCEQNLNHDAMYWYRQDPGQGLRLIYYSQIVNDFQKGDIAEGYSVSREKKESFPLTVTSAQKNPTAFYLCASSIVDNPTDTQYFGPGTRLTVL.

The chain has TRBV7-9 and TRBJ1-2; 11 bases align to TRBD1. V shed 5 bases, J shed 2 bases, and the junction held 7 bases outside the gene matches. The CDR3 extends over 16 amino acids. Germline V gene lookup returns CDR1 SEHNR and CDR2 FQNEAQ (reference sequence). CDR3 residues: CASSTGQGASNYGYTF. CDR3 in DNA: TGTGCCAGCAGCACCGGACAGGGGGCATCCAACTATGGCTACACCTTC.

The genes are TRBV11-2 and TRBJ1-2; 9 nucleotides agree with TRBD1. Germline-derived CDR1 and CDR2 are SGHAT and FQNNGV. Trimming removed 10 bases from V and 6 bases from J; junction bases left unmatched: 9. The CDR3 runs 13 residues. The CDR3 nucleotides read TGTGCCACCTCGGGACAGGGAGTCGATGGCTACACCTTC. Translated, it gives CATSGQGVDGYTF. The full variable domain, its missing parts supplied by reference TRBV11-2 and TRBJ1-2, is EAGVAQSPRYKIIEKRQSVAFWCNPISGHATLYWYQQILGQGPKLLIQFQNNGVVDDSQLPKDRFSAERLKGVDSTLKIQPAKLEDSAVYLCATSGQGVDGYTFGSGTRLTVV.

CDR3 amino acids: CASSLDRGYEQYF. The CDR3 DNA reads TGCGCCAGCAGCCTAGACAGGGGCTACGAGCAGTACTTC. This chain joins TRBV10-2 and TRBJ2-7; 8 nucleotides align to TRBD1. V lost 6 bases and J lost 3; bases outside the gene matches: 4. This CDR3 contains 13 residues. Per the germline V gene, CDR1 is WSHSY and CDR2 is SAAADI.

This sequence joins TRBV2 and TRBJ1-3; D gene ambiguous. This CDR3 is built from 13 residues. Germline V gene sequence: CDR1 SNHLY, CDR2 FYNNEI. The ends were cut back, 8 bases at V and 6 bases at J, with 14 bases in the middle. CDR3 nucleotides: TGTGCCAGCCAGGAACCGCTGGCAAACACCATATATTTT. This gives the protein CASQEPLANTIYF.

The CDR3 reads CAWNRTPNQPQHF. The CDR3 coding sequence is TGTGCCTGGAACAGGACCCCCAATCAGCCCCAGCATTTT. J is TRBJ1-5 and V is TRBV30; D possibly corresponds to TRBD1 (5 bases). The CDR3 has 13 residues. Germline-derived CDR1 and CDR2 are GTSNPN and SVGIG (reference sequence). Trimming shortened V by 4 bases and J by 3 bases, and 10 bases separated the two germline ends.

This chain links TRBV4-1 with TRBJ2-3; TRBD2 agrees at 16 bases. V shed 4 bases and J 3 bases; nucleotides not matched to a gene: 7. The CDR3 loop spans 18 amino acids. Per the germline V gene, CDR1 is MGHRA and CDR2 is YSYEKL. Here the CDR3 reads CASSPGLAGGPITDTQYF. CDR3 DNA sequence: TGCGCCAGCAGCCCGGGACTAGCGGGAGGGCCAATAACAGATACGCAGTATTTT.

This clone was detected only once. The chain couples TRBV7-6 to TRBJ2-3; 8 nucleotides match TRBD2. CDR1 SGHVS and CDR2 FNYEAQ come from the germline V gene. The trim removed 5 bases at V and 3 bases at J, leaving 7 bases unmatched. The CDR3 contains 15 residues. This CDR3 is CASSQSGGSTDTQYF. For the CDR3, the DNA is TGTGCCAGCAGCCAAAGCGGGGGATCTACAGATACGCAGTATTTT.

The V call is TRBV5-1, the J call TRBJ2-3; TRBD2 aligns across 10 bases. CDR1 is SGHRS and CDR2 is YFSETQ in the germline V gene. Trimming removed 0 bases from V and 6 bases from J; junction bases left unmatched: 7. The CDR3 is 16 residues long. CDR3 nucleotides: TGCGCCAGCAGCTTGGATCCTAGCGGGAGAGGGGATACGCAGTATTTT. Protein: CASSLDPSGRGDTQYF.

The chain recombines TRBV3-1 (or the pseudogene TRBV3-2) with TRBJ1-5; TRBD1 is a possible D gene (6 bases). With 1 base removed from V and 0 bases from J, the gap between germline ends came to 13 bases. This CDR3 region has 17 residues. CDR1 is LGHDT, CDR2 YNNKEL, per germline (reference sequence). CDR3 DNA sequence: TGTGCCAGCAGCCAAGGGGCAGGGGCCTATAGCAATCAGCCCCAGCATTTT. Translating gives CASSQGAGAYSNQPQHF.

This clone occurred a few times. This chain links TRBV5-8 with TRBJ1-2; 10 nucleotides match TRBD1. V shed 7 bases, J shed 6 bases, and the junction held 15 bases outside the gene matches. The CDR3 is 16 residues long. Germline V gives CDR1 SGHTS, CDR2 YDEGEE. The CDR3 nucleotides are TGTGCCAGCGATTACCGGGACAGGGGTTCAGTTGATGGCTACACCTTC. It is translated as CASDYRDRGSVDGYTF.

The chain combines TRBV6-6 with TRBJ1-5, with D perhaps TRBD1 (5 bases). The CDR3 spans 19 residues. Germline values: CDR1 MNHNY, CDR2 SVGAGI (reference sequence). Trimming removed 5 bases from V and 2 bases from J, with 25 bases in between. The CDR3 reads CASSPSPSSGGAGNQPQHF. For the CDR3, the DNA is TGTGCCAGCAGTCCCTCACCCTCCTCGGGAGGGGCGGGCAATCAGCCCCAGCATTTT.

The chain is built from TRBV6-5 and TRBJ1-1; 7 positions match TRBD1. This CDR3 is 15 amino acids long. Trimming removed 6 bases from V and 2 bases from J; junction bases left unmatched: 9. From germline, CDR1 is MNHEY and CDR2 SVGAGI. CDR3 nucleotides: TGTGCCAGCAGCCCCCGGGGGACAGTCAACACTGAAGCTTTCTTT. As protein: CASSPRGTVNTEAFF.

The CDR3 DNA follows: TGTGCCAGCAGCCAGAGCGGGAGGGGCACAGATACGCAGTATTTT. Amino acids: CASSQSGRGTDTQYF. The J gene is TRBJ2-3, the V gene TRBV3-1 (or the pseudogene TRBV3-2), with TRBD2 matching over 10 bases. V lost 3 bases to trimming and J lost 1 base; unmatched junction nucleotides: 1. Germline CDR1 is LGHDT and CDR2 is YNNKEL (reference sequence). This CDR3 comprises 15 residues.

The chain combines TRBV6-6 with TRBJ2-2, with D uncertain. This CDR3 has 15 residues. Trimming cost V 8 bases and J 4 bases, with 17 bases left between them. The germline V gene has CDR1 MNHNY and CDR2 SVGAGI (reference sequence). The CDR3 here is CASLSPPYATGELFF. DNA for the CDR3: TGTGCCAGCCTCTCACCCCCCTACGCCACCGGGGAGCTGTTTTTT.

The CDR3 nucleotides are TGTGCCAGCAGCTCCGACTGGATTTCCAATCAGCCCCAGCATTTT. Its protein is CASSSDWISNQPQHF. This chain joins TRBV5-5 and TRBJ1-5; no reliable D call. Trimming took off 3 bases at V and 3 bases at J, with 13 bases between the two ends. The CDR3 runs to 15 residues. Germline lookup yields CDR1 SGHKS and CDR2 YYEKEE (reference sequence).

CDR3 DNA sequence: TGCGCCAGCAGCCAAGAGGGACAGGTGGGTTCACCCCTCCACTTT. Residues: CASSQEGQVGSPLHF. V and J are TRBV5-1 and TRBJ1-6; TRBD1 matches 8 bases. This CDR3 spans 15 amino acids. CDR1 and CDR2 from the germline V gene are SGHRS and YFSETQ. After removal of 4 bases from V and 9 bases from J, the junction contained 9 bases not matched to a gene.

This clone has a handful of counts. J is TRBJ1-1 and V is TRBV30, with a tentative D call TRBD1 (5 bases). The CDR3 totals 14 residues. CDR1 and CDR2 (germline): GTSNPN, SVGIG (reference sequence). V was trimmed by 1 base and J by 1 base, leaving 10 bases between them. The CDR3, as DNA: TGTGCCTGGAGTGCGGGACTGGGGAACACTGAAGCTTTCTTT. Translated: CAWSAGLGNTEAFF.

This clone was recorded a few times. The V and J genes are TRBV6-4 and TRBJ2-1; D perhaps matches TRBD1 (5 bases). The germline V gene encodes CDR1 MRHNA and CDR2 SNTAGT. The V and J ends lost 3 bases and 1 base respectively, with 10 bases between them. The CDR3 sequence is 15 residues long. Here the CDR3 DNA reads TGTGCCAGCAGTGATTCTCCAGGGTCCTACAATGAGCAGTTCTTC. Protein product: CASSDSPGSYNEQFF.

This clone was seen a single time. The chain uses TRBV7-6 and TRBJ1-4; 8 bases align to TRBD1. Germline-derived CDR1 and CDR2 are SGHVS and FNYEAQ. J was trimmed by 8 bases and V by 5 bases; bases with no gene match: 16. CDR3 length equals 17 residues. CDR3 sequence (DNA): TGTGCCAGCAGCCCCGGACAGGGAATGATGGGCAAAGAAAAACTGTTTTTT. Amino acid sequence: CASSPGQGMMGKEKLFF.

The V and J genes are TRBV11-3 and TRBJ2-1, with D maybe TRBD2 (7 bases). Germline assignment: CDR1 SGHNT and CDR2 YENEEA. Trimming removed 2 bases from V and 5 bases from J, with 13 bases in between. This CDR3 contains 15 residues. Written as DNA, the CDR3 is TGTGCCAGCAGCTTAACCGAGGGGGGGCACAATGAGCAGTTCTTC. Translation: CASSLTEGGHNEQFF.

This clone was observed a handful of times. The chain recombines TRBV18 with TRBJ1-1, with D tentatively TRBD1 (5 bases). The CDR3 runs to 16 residues. Germline V gene sequence: CDR1 KGHSH, CDR2 LQKENI. V was clipped by 0 bases and J by 3 bases, with 14 bases between them. CDR3 nucleotide sequence: TGTGCCAGCTCACCACCGGGGCGGGGTCGGGACACTGAAGCTTTCTTT. Protein sequence: CASSPPGRGRDTEAFF.

The rearrangement uses TRBV19 and TRBJ1-2; 11 bases map to TRBD1. The V segment lost 4 bases and the J segment 3 bases; nucleotides outside the gene matches: 7. This CDR3 is built from 16 residues. Germline V gene data show CDR1 as LNHDA and CDR2 as SQIVND (reference sequence). The CDR3, as DNA: TGTGCCAGTAGTACTCGCCCGGGACAGGGGGACTATGGCTACACCTTC. Its protein is CASSTRPGQGDYGYTF.

The CDR3 loop reads CASRFSPRGNIQYF. CDR3 nucleotide sequence: TGTGCCAGCAGGTTCTCCCCGAGGGGGAACATTCAGTACTTC. The genes are TRBV6-5 and TRBJ2-4; a weak D match, TRBD1 (6 bases). V was trimmed by 6 bases and J by 7 bases, leaving 16 bases between them. The CDR3 is made up of 14 amino acids. Germline loops: CDR1 MNHEY, CDR2 SVGAGI.

V gene TRBV25-1 combines with J gene TRBJ1-6; 7 positions agree with TRBD1. The CDR3 spans 17 residues. Trimming at V came to 5 bases and at J to 7 bases, leaving 14 bases not matched to a gene. CDR1 is MGHDK and CDR2 is SYGVNS in the germline V gene. The CDR3 DNA reads TGTGCCAGCAGTCCTACAGGGGAAATTCCGGGAAATTCACCCCTCCACTTT. Translated, it gives CASSPTGEIPGNSPLHF.

The chain is built from TRBV5-1 and TRBJ2-7, with TRBD2 matching 8 bases. This CDR3 contains 15 residues. Per germline, CDR1 SGHRS and CDR2 YFSETQ. Trimming removed 0 bases from V and 4 bases from J; junction bases left unmatched: 6. The CDR3 DNA reads TGCGCCAGCAGCTTGGGAGTGCGGGAGGTTTACGAGCAGTACTTC. Translation gives CASSLGVREVYEQYF.

V is TRBV19 and J is TRBJ1-3, with unresolved D. V dropped 3 bases and J dropped 0 bases, with 12 bases sitting between them. CDR1 is LNHDA and CDR2 is SQIVND in the germline V gene (reference sequence). The CDR3 length is 16 residues. The CDR3: CASSINQVLSGNTIYF. The CDR3 coding sequence is TGTGCCAGTAGTATTAATCAGGTTCTCTCTGGAAACACCATATATTTT.

The CDR3, as DNA: TGCGCCAGCAGCTCGGGACATTTATACGAGCAGTACTTC. This codes for CASSSGHLYEQYF. J is TRBJ2-7 and V is TRBV5-1; weak D call: TRBD1 (6 bases). V was pared by 3 bases and J by 4 bases, with 11 bases between. Germline CDR1 is SGHRS and CDR2 is YFSETQ. The CDR3 sequence is 13 residues long.

The DNA for the CDR3 is TGCAGCGTTGAAGAAACCTCGACAGCGAACTATGGCTACACCTTC. This gives the protein CSVEETSTANYGYTF. This chain uses TRBV29-1 with TRBJ1-2, with a possible D match to TRBD1 (5 bases). This CDR3 has 15 amino acids. V lost 0 bases and J lost 2, with 13 bases in between. Germline CDR1 reads SQVTM; CDR2 reads ANQGSEA. The complete variable domain, with remaining parts taken from reference TRBV29-1 and TRBJ1-2, reads SAVISQKPSRDICQRGTSLTIQCQVDSQVTMMFWYRQQPGQSLTLIATANQGSEATYESGFVIDKFPISRPNLTFSTLTVSNMSPEDSSIYLCSVEETSTANYGYTFGSGTRLTVV.

The rearrangement uses TRBV6-6 and TRBJ1-4; no definite D call. CDR3 length equals 15 residues. In germline, CDR1 is MNHNY, CDR2 SVGAGI (reference sequence). Trimming pared 2 bases from V and 6 bases from J, leaving 13 bases between. CDR3 sequence: CASSYVRERDEKLFF. CDR3 DNA: TGTGCCAGCAGTTACGTCCGGGAAAGGGATGAAAAACTGTTTTTT.